Sequencing of this T cell receptor beta chain was carried out in a study of cytomegalovirus exposure and HLA in healthy donors. About this clone itself: Its cognate antigen is unknown.

The CDR3 is 15 residues long. Germline CDR1 and CDR2: MNHNY and SVGAGI (reference sequence). V was pared by 2 bases and J by 7 bases, with 10 bases of the junction left unmatched. Findings and caveats of the study: Later on, a genetic analysis was performed. It linked a missense variant in DCLRE1C with V- and J-gene trimming of TCR beta. Many donors shared some public TCRs, even though most TCR sequences were rare.

The PCR employed 60 Vbeta primers together with 13 Jbeta primers. Some clones are missing from TCRdb's copy, which holds only in-frame ones; the method was immunoSEQ multiplex PCR. The table records some 150,000 clones, 70% of them present only once. Donors counted as nominally healthy when sampled, yet unrecorded immune exposures were likely. Sequenced sample: PBMCs. The gene calls are TRBV6-6 and TRBJ1-2, with 7 nucleotides matching TRBD1. This receptor was taken from a woman between 25 and 40 years old in good health and CMV-seronegative. CDR3 sequence reads: CASSYLKEEGAGYTF. The CDR3, as DNA: TGTGCCAGCAGTTACCTAAAGGAGGAGGGGGCTGGCTACACCTTC.